The 23 T cell receptor beta chains reported below all come from one sample, sequenced in a study of cytomegalovirus exposure and HLA in healthy donors. With 60 Vbeta and 13 Jbeta primers, the PCR was carried out. Method: immunoSEQ multiplex PCR; TCRdb's copy keeps in-frame clones and lacks some. The sample totals around 140,000 clones; its top ten clones hold less than 2%. Sequencing used PBMCs. These receptor sequences come from a woman between 40 and 50 years old in good health and CMV-seronegative.

This rearrangement joins TRBV9 to TRBJ2-3, with D perhaps matching TRBD2 (6 bases). Germline V gene data show CDR1 as SGDLS and CDR2 as YYNGEE. The ends were cut back, 8 bases at V and 5 bases at J, with 15 bases in the middle. This CDR3 comprises 13 residues. The CDR3 loop is CASSRGEEDTQYF. CDR3 in DNA: TGTGCCAGTAGCCGAGGGGAGGAAGATACGCAGTATTTT.

The chain combines TRBV10-3 with TRBJ1-5, with TRBD1 as a possible D gene (5 bases). Germline V gene data show CDR1 as ENHRY and CDR2 as SYGVKD. The germline V and J ends were trimmed by 5 bases and 6 bases, with 8 bases remaining between them. The CDR3 length is 12 residues. CDR3 bases: TGTGCCATCAGTACCCAGGGTCAGCCCCAGCATTTT. It specifies CAISTQGQPQHF.

The CDR3: CASSQVQQGLGYTF. The CDR3, as DNA: TGTGCCAGCAGCCAAGTACAACAGGGATTAGGCTACACCTTC. The chain is built from TRBV4-2 and TRBJ1-2, with D possibly matching TRBD1 (6 bases). The germline gives CDR1 LGHNA, CDR2 YNFKEQ. The V end lost 1 base, the J end lost 8 bases, and 14 bases lay between the germline ends. There are 14 residues in the CDR3.

The chain is built from TRBV6-5 and TRBJ1-4; D uncertain. The germline gives CDR1 MNHEY, CDR2 SVGAGI. The CDR3 is 15 residues long. V lost 6 bases to trimming and J lost 8 bases, with 19 bases between them. CDR3 amino acids: CASSNLAAPSEKLFF. The CDR3 nucleotides are TGTGCCAGCAGCAATTTGGCCGCCCCGTCAGAAAAACTGTTTTTT.

The chain has TRBV28 and TRBJ2-5; possible D gene TRBD2, 5 bases. This CDR3 has 13 amino acids. Germline CDR1 reads MDHEN; CDR2 reads SYDVKM. V lost 2 bases and J 4 bases, leaving 8 bases between the germline ends. This CDR3 is CASSLRGPETQYF. In DNA, the CDR3 is TGTGCCAGCAGTTTACGGGGTCCAGAGACCCAGTACTTC.

This chain links TRBV4-3 with TRBJ2-5; a weak D match, TRBD1 (6 bases). The better agreement between TRBJ2-7 and the DNA end casts doubt on the J call. The CDR3 consists of 14 residues. Germline V gives CDR1 LGHNA, CDR2 YSLEER. CDR3: CASSQVTGSYEQYF. For the CDR3, the DNA is TGCGCCAGCAGCCAAGTCACAGGGTCCTACGAGCAGTACTTC.

This chain connects TRBV7-2 to TRBJ2-1; no definite D call. In germline, CDR1 is SGHTA, CDR2 FQGNSA. The length of the CDR3 is 13 residues. V was trimmed by 0 bases and J by 9 bases, leaving 9 bases between them. CDR3 sequence: CASSLALPGEQFF. DNA for the CDR3: TGTGCCAGCAGCTTAGCCCTACCGGGTGAGCAGTTCTTC.

The V call is TRBV4-2, the J call TRBJ2-3, with 8 bases matching TRBD2. J gave up 3 bases and V 3 bases, and 14 bases lay outside the gene matches. The V gene's germline CDR1 is LGHNA and CDR2 YNFKEQ. This CDR3 has 18 amino acids. CDR3 in amino acids: CASSQSGGAGVITDTQYF. The CDR3 nucleotides are TGTGCCAGCAGCCAGTCCGGCGGAGCGGGGGTGATAACAGATACGCAGTATTTT.

The gene calls are TRBV28 and TRBJ1-2, with 8 positions matching TRBD1. The ends lost 6 bases at V and 4 bases at J; junction bases unmatched: 10. This CDR3 contains 15 residues. Germline CDR1 is MDHEN and CDR2 is SYDVKM. Here the CDR3 DNA reads TGTGCCAGCAGCCAGGGACAGGTGAGAGGCTATGGCTACACCTTC. It encodes CASSQGQVRGYGYTF.

The chain joins TRBV28 to TRBJ1-4; a weak D match, TRBD1 (6 bases). The V end was cut by 7 bases, the J end by 8 bases, with 17 bases between. The CDR3 contains 14 residues. The germline gives CDR1 MDHEN, CDR2 SYDVKM. CDR3 sequence: CASTLGGLWEKLFF. CDR3 in DNA: TGTGCCAGCACCCTGGGGGGGCTTTGGGAAAAACTGTTTTTT.

The chain joins TRBV28 to TRBJ1-1; 10 bases map to TRBD1. Per germline, CDR1 MDHEN and CDR2 SYDVKM. Trimming removed 5 bases from V and 5 bases from J; junction bases left unmatched: 5. The CDR3 sequence is 14 residues long. This CDR3 reads CASSPGQGVTEAFF. The CDR3 DNA sequence: TGTGCCAGCAGTCCCGGACAGGGGGTAACTGAAGCTTTCTTT.

The chain has TRBV27 and TRBJ2-4; TRBD1 agrees at 9 bases. The V segment lost 4 bases and the J segment 0 bases; nucleotides outside the gene matches: 7. The CDR3 has 17 residues. In germline, CDR1 is MNHEY, CDR2 SMNVEV (reference sequence). CDR3 DNA sequence: TGTGCCAGCAGTTGGGGACAGGGATTCGGAGCCAAAAACATTCAGTACTTC. Protein: CASSWGQGFGAKNIQYF.

The genes are TRBV10-3 and TRBJ1-2; the match to TRBD1 covers 10 bases. The CDR3 has 14 residues. V lost 7 bases to trimming and J lost 8 bases; unmatched junction nucleotides: 10. Per the germline V gene, CDR1 is ENHRY and CDR2 is SYGVKD. Written as DNA, the CDR3 is TGTGCCATCACCGAGACAGGGGGCGACGAGGGCTACACCTTC. The encoded protein is CAITETGGDEGYTF.

This sequence joins TRBV10-3 and TRBJ1-5; 8 bases match TRBD1. This CDR3 region has 13 residues. The J segment lost 7 bases and the V segment lost 7 bases, leaving 6 bases of the junction unmatched. Germline CDR1 and CDR2: ENHRY and SYGVKD. CDR3 protein: CAITGGDQQPQHF. CDR3 DNA: TGTGCCATCACAGGGGGCGACCAGCAGCCCCAGCATTTT.

J is TRBJ1-2 and V is TRBV6-4; TRBD1 matches 7 bases. The junction had 9 bases not matched to a gene; V was cut back by 4 bases and J by 4 bases. The germline V gene encodes CDR1 MRHNA and CDR2 SNTAGT. The CDR3 covers 15 residues. Written as DNA, the CDR3 is TGTGCCAGCAGTGGGACAGGCGGATCCGGCTATGGCTACACCTTC. Its translation is CASSGTGGSGYGYTF.

The chain has TRBV4-2 and TRBJ1-6; no reliable D call. CDR1 and CDR2 from the germline V gene are LGHNA and YNFKEQ. V shed 1 base and J shed 7 bases, with 11 bases lying between them. This CDR3 has 15 amino acids. DNA of the CDR3: TGTGCCAGCAGCCAAGCGCCGGGGAGAAATTCACCCCTCCACTTT. It specifies CASSQAPGRNSPLHF.

The CDR3 DNA reads as TGCGCCAGCAGCTTGGCCGGGGACAGCACTGAAGCTTTCTTT. It is translated as CASSLAGDSTEAFF. The genes are TRBV5-1 and TRBJ1-1, with 7 bases that match TRBD1. CDR3 size: 14 residues. Germline V lookup: CDR1 SGHRS, CDR2 YFSETQ. Losses at the gene ends were 0 bases for V and 4 bases for J; bases not matched to a gene: 3.

The chain combines TRBV5-1 with TRBJ1-6; 7 bases align to TRBD1. Germline values: CDR1 SGHRS, CDR2 YFSETQ. V gave up 0 bases and J gave up 6 bases; unmatched junction bases: 3. The CDR3 sequence is 15 residues long. As DNA, the CDR3 is TGCGCCAGCAGCTTGGGACAGGGATTTAATTCACCCCTCCACTTT. Its translation: CASSLGQGFNSPLHF.

This chain connects TRBV5-1 to TRBJ1-1; D not resolved. Trimming removed 3 bases at V and 4 bases at J, with 16 bases between. CDR1 is SGHRS and CDR2 is YFSETQ in the germline V gene. CDR3 size: 15 residues. The DNA for the CDR3 is TGCGCCAGCAGCTCTGGGCAGGCGTGGATCACTGAAGCTTTCTTT. Amino acids: CASSSGQAWITEAFF.

The gene calls are TRBV7-3 and TRBJ1-6; TRBD1 is a possible D gene (5 bases). CDR3 length: 14 residues. Trimming removed 2 bases at V and 6 bases at J, with 8 bases between. Germline V gene lookup returns CDR1 SGHTA and CDR2 FQGTGA. The CDR3 here is CASSLGAPNSPLHF. In DNA form, the CDR3 reads TGTGCCAGCAGCTTAGGGGCCCCTAATTCACCCCTCCACTTT.

The chain has TRBV7-2 and TRBJ1-5; D is undetermined. Looked up from germline, CDR1 is SGHTA and CDR2 is FQGNSA. The CDR3 has 15 amino acids. The V end lost 1 base, the J end lost 3 bases, and 10 bases lay between the germline ends. CDR3 region: CASSLDSRPNQPQHF. The DNA for the CDR3 is TGTGCCAGCAGCTTAGATTCCCGTCCCAATCAGCCCCAGCATTTT.

The chain is built from TRBV28 and TRBJ1-2; D ambiguous. Per the germline V gene, CDR1 is MDHEN and CDR2 is SYDVKM. The CDR3 contains 15 residues. V was shortened by 8 bases and J by 2 bases, with 18 bases between the two germline ends. The CDR3 loop is CASALGGQANYGYTF. CDR3 coding DNA: TGTGCCAGCGCCTTAGGTGGGCAGGCGAACTATGGCTACACCTTC.

This chain joins TRBV7-6 and TRBJ2-3; 11 bases map to TRBD2. This CDR3 contains 16 residues. Germline values: CDR1 SGHVS, CDR2 FNYEAQ. The V gene end was trimmed by 5 bases and the J gene end by 3 bases; junction bases not matched to a gene: 7. CDR3 bases: TGTGCCAGCAGCCTTCTTAGCGGGGGGGCTACAGATACGCAGTATTTT. This sequence encodes CASSLLSGGATDTQYF.